This T cell receptor (beta chain) was captured in a study of blood T cell repertoires in COVID-19. CDR1 is SGHRS and CDR2 is YFSETQ in the germline V gene. CDR3 length equals 14 residues. Trimming shortened V by 0 bases and J by 5 bases, and 12 bases separated the two germline ends. Here immunoSEQ multiplex PCR was the method, and the copy in TCRdb shows in-frame clones only, minus some. The data contain 150,000 to 200,000 clones, around 90% of them singletons. The TCR comes from a man aged 18 to 30 with acute or convalescent COVID-19. V usage is TRBV5-1 and J usage is TRBJ2-7; TRBD2 might be the D (6 bases). The source material was peripheral blood. CDR3 loop: CASSLAGTPDEQYF. CDR3 bases: TGCGCCAGCAGCTTGGCCGGGACTCCCGACGAGCAGTACTTC.